This is a list of T cell receptor beta chains from one sample in a study of technical replicates of blood from a handful of donors. TCRdb keeps only in-frame clones here, not all; method: immunoSEQ multiplex PCR. There are 65,000 to 90,000 clones in the sample; around nine tenths occur only once, and 0.25% lies in the top ten. The source material was T cells isolated from PBMCs. The receptors were gathered from a human donor in good health. The CDR3 runs from the conserved cysteine through the conserved F or W. The D gene is left open where the match is weak. Clone sizes are given selectively: once, few, many, or a class where the clone is expanded.

j_call	clone_size	v_call	d_call	cdr3_aa	cdr3_nt
TRBJ2-3	once	TRBV23-1	TRBD2	CASRQPTSGVTDTQYF	TGCGCCAGCAGACAGCCGACTAGCGGGGTCACAGATACGCAGTATTTT
TRBJ1-5	.	TRBV23-1	.	CASMEQPQHF	TGCGCCAGCATGGAGCAGCCCCAGCATTTT
TRBJ2-7	.	TRBV11-2	.	CASSLEVEGTYEQYF	TGTGCCAGCAGCTTAGAAGTAGAGGGTACCTACGAGCAGTACTTC
TRBJ2-2	once	TRBV6-5	.	CASSYGPGELFF	TGTGCCAGCAGTTACGGGCCCGGGGAGCTGTTTTTT
TRBJ2-4	once	TRBV28	TRBD2	CASSSAAGGENIQYF	TGTGCCAGCAGTTCCGCAGCGGGAGGTGAAAACATTCAGTACTTC
TRBJ2-7	.	TRBV29-1	TRBD1	CSVESPGTGYEQYF	TGCAGCGTTGAAAGTCCCGGGACAGGGTACGAGCAGTACTTC
TRBJ1-2	.	TRBV4-1	TRBD1	CASSLHTRRGLNGYTF	TGCGCCAGCAGCCTTCACACCCGCAGGGGGCTGAATGGCTACACCTTC
TRBJ2-1	.	TRBV4-1	.	CASSQEAASEQFF	TGCGCCAGCAGCCAAGAAGCGGCATCCGAGCAGTTCTTC
TRBJ2-1	.	TRBV5-4	.	CASSFSGTSNNEQFF	TGTGCCAGCAGCTTTTCCGGGACAAGCAACAATGAGCAGTTCTTC
TRBJ1-5	.	TRBV19	TRBD1	CASSILGQGKEQPQHF	TGTGCCAGTAGTATATTAGGACAGGGGAAGGAGCAGCCCCAGCATTTT
TRBJ1-2	.	TRBV6-1	TRBD1	CASSDSGTGTTNYGYTF	TGTGCCAGCAGTGATTCAGGGACAGGGACGACTAACTATGGCTACACCTTC
TRBJ2-1	.	TRBV10-2	TRBD2	CASRGGSGSYEQFF	TGCGCCAGCAGGGGGGGTAGCGGGAGCTATGAGCAGTTCTTC
TRBJ2-2	few	TRBV6-4	.	CASSDSQAGELFF	TGTGCCAGCAGTGACTCCCAGGCCGGGGAGCTGTTTTTT
TRBJ1-5	.	TRBV18	TRBD1	CASSSGQVSNQPQHF	TGTGCCAGCTCCTCAGGACAGGTTAGCAATCAGCCCCAGCATTTT
TRBJ1-1	.	TRBV5-1	.	CASASPGQRNTEAFF	TGCGCCAGCGCCTCCCCAGGGCAGCGGAACACTGAAGCTTTCTTT
TRBJ2-3	.	TRBV9	TRBD1	CASSVRTGEWRDTQYF	TGTGCCAGCAGCGTGAGGACAGGGGAGTGGAGAGATACGCAGTATTTT